This is a list of T cell receptor beta chains from one sample in a study of T cell responses to AZD1222 COVID-19 vaccine. This table comes from immunoSEQ multiplex PCR, and its TCRdb copy is limited to in-frame clones, with some not included. Of 140,000 to 150,000 clones listed, around 93% are singletons. The sequencing used peripheral blood, collected on day 0 of AZD1222 vaccination. These receptors were obtained from an adult in good health. CDR3s include the opening cysteine and the closing phenylalanine or tryptophan. A D gene is named only where the DNA matches it firmly. Where a row states a size, it is once, few, many or the class of an expanded clone; other rows omit it.

j_call	d_call	v_call	clone_size	cdr3_length	cdr3_nt	cdr3_aa
TRBJ1-2	TRBD1	TRBV7-9	-	16	TGTGCCAGCAGCTTAGCGCCCAGGGGGGACGCCTATGGCTACACCTTC	CASSLAPRGDAYGYTF
TRBJ2-2	-	TRBV6-6	-	12	TGTGCCAGCGTCGGGACGACCGGGGAGCTGTTTTTT	CASVGTTGELFF
TRBJ1-2	TRBD1	TRBV6-5	-	15	TGTGCCAGCAGTTACGGGGGGACAGGGAACTATGGCTACACCTTC	CASSYGGTGNYGYTF
TRBJ1-2	-	TRBV4-1	once	12	TGCGCCAGCAGCGGCGCGTCTTTAGGCTACACCTTC	CASSGASLGYTF
TRBJ1-1	-	TRBV7-8	-	14	TGTGCCAGCAGCTTCAAAAGGGAGAACACTGAAGCTTTCTTT	CASSFKRENTEAFF
TRBJ2-3	-	TRBV7-6	-	15	TGTGCCAGCAGCTTAAGACAGTCTAGCACAGATACGCAGTATTTT	CASSLRQSSTDTQYF
TRBJ2-7	-	TRBV27	-	13	TGTGCCAGCAGTCAGGGACGAGGGTACGAGCAGTACTTC	CASSQGRGYEQYF
TRBJ2-1	-	TRBV7-9	-	12	TGTGCCAGCAGCCTGGGAGTGGCTGAGCAGTTCTTC	CASSLGVAEQFF
TRBJ2-1	-	TRBV7-3	-	13	TGTGCCAGCAGCTATGACAGCTACAATGAGCAGTTCTTC	CASSYDSYNEQFF
TRBJ2-7	TRBD2	TRBV27	-	17	TGTGCCAGCAGTCCAATCCCGATAGCGGGAGGGCCTCGGGAGCAGTACTTC	CASSPIPIAGGPREQYF
TRBJ2-7	-	TRBV7-9	-	13	TGTGCCAGCAGCTTAGCAGGGGCCCACGAGCAGTACTTC	CASSLAGAHEQYF
TRBJ2-3	-	TRBV7-3	-	15	TGTGCCAGCAGCTTAGGGGCTAGCGTCACAGATACGCAGTATTTT	CASSLGASVTDTQYF
TRBJ2-2	-	TRBV5-1	-	14	TGCGCCAGCAGCGCGGACCCCCCAGCCGGGGAGCTGTTTTTT	CASSADPPAGELFF
TRBJ1-3	-	TRBV9	-	17	TGTGCCAGCAGCGTAGTGCCAGAACCAGTCTCTGGAAACACCATATATTTT	CASSVVPEPVSGNTIYF
TRBJ1-2	-	TRBV12-5	-	18	TGTGCTAGTGGCGATATCTTGTACGCTCCCAAAAATAACTATGGCTACACCTTC	CASGDILYAPKNNYGYTF
TRBJ1-1	-	TRBV6-4	-	15	TGTGCCAGCAGTATCACAGGGAGCAGGGACACTGAAGCTTTCTTT	CASSITGSRDTEAFF
TRBJ2-1	-	TRBV27	-	12	TGTGCCAGCAGCTTGGGGGAAAATGAGCAGTTCTTC	CASSLGENEQFF
TRBJ2-7	-	TRBV6-5	-	14	TGTGCCAGCAGCTCTACCCAGGCTTCCTACGAGCAGTACTTC	CASSSTQASYEQYF
TRBJ1-1	-	TRBV3-1/TRBV3-2	-	19	TGTGCCAGCAGCCGCACAATCGTTTACAGGGAGGGGAGCAACACTGAAGCTTTCTTT	CASSRTIVYREGSNTEAFF
TRBJ2-4	-	TRBV18	-	15	TGTGCCAGCTCACCACCGGGATCCACCAAAAACATTCAGTACTTC	CASSPPGSTKNIQYF
TRBJ2-2	TRBD2	TRBV6-1	-	15	TGTGCCAGCAGTGAGGGACTAGCTTACACCGGGGAGCTGTTTTTT	CASSEGLAYTGELFF
TRBJ2-2	-	TRBV28	-	13	TGTGCCACCCTTCAGAAGAACACCGGGGAGCTGTTTTTT	CATLQKNTGELFF
TRBJ2-7	-	TRBV2	-	14	TGTGCCAGCAAGTGGAGTTTGGGGTCCTACGAGCAGTACTTC	CASKWSLGSYEQYF
TRBJ1-2	TRBD1	TRBV29-1	few	13	TGCAGCGTTCGAGAACCGGACAGGGTTGGCTACACCTTC	CSVREPDRVGYTF
TRBJ1-1	-	TRBV7-2	-	14	TGTGCCAGCAGCTTAGAGCGGGGGCACACTGAAGCTTTCTTT	CASSLERGHTEAFF
TRBJ1-1	-	TRBV30	few	12	TGTGCCTGGAGTGAAGGGGGGCGTGAAGCTTTCTTT	CAWSEGGREAFF
TRBJ2-7	TRBD1	TRBV3-1/TRBV3-2	-	14	TGTGCCAGCAGCCCGGGACAGGGGAACTACGAGCAGTACTTC	CASSPGQGNYEQYF
TRBJ2-2	-	TRBV4-1	-	15	TGCGCCAGCAGCCCGCACCGCCGGGTACCCGGGGAGCTGTTTTTT	CASSPHRRVPGELFF
TRBJ1-2	-	TRBV27	-	13	TGTGCCAGCAGTTTAGTCAGGGACGGAGGCTACACCTTC	CASSLVRDGGYTF
TRBJ1-1	-	TRBV3-1/TRBV3-2	-	16	TGTGCCAGCAGCCAAGGATGGGGTAGCGGAGTCACTGAAGCTTTCTTT	CASSQGWGSGVTEAFF
TRBJ1-1	TRBD1	TRBV3-1/TRBV3-2	-	14	TGTGCCAGCAGCCAAGGACAGGGTTCGGGTGAAGCTTTCTTT	CASSQGQGSGEAFF
TRBJ1-6	-	TRBV5-4	-	15	TGTGCCAGCAGCTTGGGACCCTTGGACAATTCACCCCTCCACTTT	CASSLGPLDNSPLHF
TRBJ2-7	TRBD2	TRBV5-5	once	17	TGTGCCAGCAGCTTGGGACTAGCGGGAGGTTCCCCCTACGAGCAGTACTTC	CASSLGLAGGSPYEQYF
TRBJ1-4	-	TRBV5-1	-	15	TGCGCCAGCAGCTTGTACGGGCAGACGAATGAAAAACTGTTTTTT	CASSLYGQTNEKLFF
TRBJ2-1	TRBD2	TRBV6-4	-	14	TGTGCCAGCAGGGAGACTAGCGGGTACAATGAGCAGTTCTTC	CASRETSGYNEQFF
TRBJ1-5	-	TRBV27	-	13	TGTGCCAGCAGTCTTTCGGCGAATCAGCCCCAGCATTTT	CASSLSANQPQHF
TRBJ2-1	-	TRBV11-3	-	12	TGTGCCAGCAGCTTAGGTCGCGGTGAGCAGTTCTTC	CASSLGRGEQFF
TRBJ2-5	TRBD2	TRBV6-5	-	15	TGTGCCAGCAGTTTTACTAGCGGGAGGATGGAGACCCAGTACTTC	CASSFTSGRMETQYF
TRBJ1-5	-	TRBV10-3	-	13	TGTGCCATCAGCCGGAGTAGCAATCAGCCCCAGCATTTT	CAISRSSNQPQHF
TRBJ1-2	-	TRBV7-9	-	14	TGTGCCAGCAGCTTAGAACCGACTAACTATGGCTACACCTTC	CASSLEPTNYGYTF
TRBJ2-7	TRBD2	TRBV7-9	-	15	TGTGCCAGCAGCTCTAAGCGGGGGGTCCTCTACGAGCAGTACTTC	CASSSKRGVLYEQYF
TRBJ2-1	TRBD2	TRBV30	-	16	TGTGCCTGGAGTGTGGGTCCTAGCGGGAGGTATAATGAGCAGTTCTTC	CAWSVGPSGRYNEQFF
TRBJ2-7	TRBD1	TRBV7-9	-	20	TGTGCCAGCACCCAATCGACCGGGACAGGGTCCTCAAAACCCTCCTACGAGCAGTACTTC	CASTQSTGTGSSKPSYEQYF
TRBJ2-1	-	TRBV4-2	-	14	TGTGCCAGCAGCCAAGATCGACACGCCACAGTGGAGTTCTTC	CASSQDRHATVEFF